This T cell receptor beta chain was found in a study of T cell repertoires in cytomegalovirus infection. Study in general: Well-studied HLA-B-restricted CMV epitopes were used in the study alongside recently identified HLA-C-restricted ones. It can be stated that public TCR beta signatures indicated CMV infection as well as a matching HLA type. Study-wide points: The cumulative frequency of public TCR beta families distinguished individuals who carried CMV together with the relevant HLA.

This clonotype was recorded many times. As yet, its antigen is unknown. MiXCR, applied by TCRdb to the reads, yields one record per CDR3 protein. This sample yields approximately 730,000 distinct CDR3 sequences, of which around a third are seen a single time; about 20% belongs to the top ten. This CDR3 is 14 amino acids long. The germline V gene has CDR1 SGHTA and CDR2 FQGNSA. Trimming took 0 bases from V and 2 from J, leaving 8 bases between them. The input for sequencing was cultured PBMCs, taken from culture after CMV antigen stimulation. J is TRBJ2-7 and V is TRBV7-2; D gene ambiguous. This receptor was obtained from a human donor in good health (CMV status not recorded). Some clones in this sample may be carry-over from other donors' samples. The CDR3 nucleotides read TGTGCCAGCAGCTTAGCGGGCGGCCCCTACGAGCAGTACTTC. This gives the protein CASSLAGGPYEQYF.